Listed below are T cell receptor beta chains from one sample, sequenced in a study of shared clonotypes between healthy human individuals. Some clones are missing from TCRdb's copy, which holds only in-frame ones; the method was immunoSEQ multiplex PCR. The table shows about 1.5 million clones, with around 98% occurring only once. Sequenced material: naive CD4+ T cells sorted from blood. The source is a man younger than 45 in good health. Both conserved end residues are part of each CDR3. Fields, in order: clone size, J gene, V gene, D gene, CDR3 DNA, CDR3 protein. The D gene is left open where the match is weak. Not every row has a clone size; where given, it reads once, few, many or a size class.

clone_size: -; j_call: TRBJ1-3; v_call: TRBV19; d_call: TRBD1; cdr3_nt: TGTGCCAGTAGTAGCGGACAGGCCTCTGGAAACACCATATATTTT; cdr3_aa: CASSSGQASGNTIYF
clone_size: once; j_call: TRBJ1-1; v_call: TRBV5-1; d_call: TRBD1; cdr3_nt: TGCGCCAGCAGCAGAATCGGGGGACAGGGGGCGGCGGTCGGCACTGAAGCTTTCTTT; cdr3_aa: CASSRIGGQGAAVGTEAFF
clone_size: -; j_call: TRBJ2-7; v_call: TRBV18; d_call: -; cdr3_nt: TGTGCCAGCTCACCGGGTCAGGTCGACACCTACGAGCAGTACTTC; cdr3_aa: CASSPGQVDTYEQYF
clone_size: -; j_call: TRBJ2-7; v_call: TRBV5-5; d_call: -; cdr3_nt: TGTGCCAGCAGCTTGCAAGTCCACCCGGAAAATCACTACGAGCAGTACTTC; cdr3_aa: CASSLQVHPENHYEQYF
clone_size: -; j_call: TRBJ2-5; v_call: TRBV11-2; d_call: -; cdr3_nt: TGTGCCAGCAGCCAGATCGGCGGAATCCAAGAGACCCAGTACTTC; cdr3_aa: CASSQIGGIQETQYF
clone_size: -; j_call: TRBJ2-5; v_call: TRBV5-1; d_call: TRBD1; cdr3_nt: TGCGCCAGCAGCTTGGAAGGGACAGGCTCCGAGACCCAGTACTTC; cdr3_aa: CASSLEGTGSETQYF
clone_size: -; j_call: TRBJ2-7; v_call: TRBV27; d_call: -; cdr3_nt: TGTGCCAGCAGTTTATTTGGAGGCTCCTACGAGCAGTACTTC; cdr3_aa: CASSLFGGSYEQYF
clone_size: once; j_call: TRBJ2-1; v_call: TRBV9; d_call: TRBD2; cdr3_nt: TGTGCCAGCAGCGTAGATCCGGAGAGCGGGAGAAATGAGCAGTTCTTC; cdr3_aa: CASSVDPESGRNEQFF
clone_size: -; j_call: TRBJ1-5; v_call: TRBV15; d_call: TRBD1; cdr3_nt: TGTGCCACCGACAAGTGGACAGGGGGGAATCAGCCCCAGCATTTT; cdr3_aa: CATDKWTGGNQPQHF
clone_size: -; j_call: TRBJ1-1; v_call: TRBV7-8; d_call: -; cdr3_nt: TGTGCCAGCAGCTTAGTTTCCATGAACACTGAAGCTTTCTTT; cdr3_aa: CASSLVSMNTEAFF
clone_size: -; j_call: TRBJ1-2; v_call: TRBV2; d_call: -; cdr3_nt: TGTGCCAGCACCGAGGGGGGAAGGATGGATGGCTACACCTTC; cdr3_aa: CASTEGGRMDGYTF
clone_size: -; j_call: TRBJ2-1; v_call: TRBV10-3; d_call: TRBD1; cdr3_nt: TGTGCCATCAGCTGGGACAGTACCTACAATGAGCAGTTCTTC; cdr3_aa: CAISWDSTYNEQFF
clone_size: once; j_call: TRBJ2-3; v_call: TRBV18; d_call: TRBD1; cdr3_nt: TGTGCCAGCTCACCACAGGGGGCGCCCACAGATACGCAGTATTTT; cdr3_aa: CASSPQGAPTDTQYF
clone_size: -; j_call: TRBJ2-5; v_call: TRBV6-1; d_call: -; cdr3_nt: TGTGCCAGCGGTGCGGGACAGTTTTCCAAAGAGACCCAGTACTTC; cdr3_aa: CASGAGQFSKETQYF
clone_size: -; j_call: TRBJ1-1; v_call: TRBV11-2; d_call: -; cdr3_nt: TGTGCCAGCAGCGACAAACAGGGTCCGAGTACTGAAGCTTTCTTT; cdr3_aa: CASSDKQGPSTEAFF
clone_size: -; j_call: TRBJ2-7; v_call: TRBV28; d_call: TRBD1; cdr3_nt: TGTGCCAGCAGCCTAACTCTCCGGGACAGTCCTTACGAGCAGTACTTC; cdr3_aa: CASSLTLRDSPYEQYF
clone_size: -; j_call: TRBJ2-3; v_call: TRBV7-6; d_call: -; cdr3_nt: TGTGCCAGCAGCTTACTCCCGGGGGAAGATACGCAGTATTTT; cdr3_aa: CASSLLPGEDTQYF
clone_size: once; j_call: TRBJ2-7; v_call: TRBV7-9; d_call: -; cdr3_nt: TGTGCCAGCAGCTTAGTTCCAGGGACCTACGAGCAGTACTTC; cdr3_aa: CASSLVPGTYEQYF
clone_size: -; j_call: TRBJ2-7; v_call: TRBV28; d_call: -; cdr3_nt: TGTGCCAGCAGTTTTTTGGGCCCGACAATCCGGAGGTCCGACGAGCAGTACTTC; cdr3_aa: CASSFLGPTIRRSDEQYF
clone_size: -; j_call: TRBJ2-7; v_call: TRBV11-2; d_call: TRBD2; cdr3_nt: TGTGCCAGCAGCAACCCACGGACTAGCGGATACGAGCAGTACTTC; cdr3_aa: CASSNPRTSGYEQYF
clone_size: -; j_call: TRBJ2-1; v_call: TRBV7-8; d_call: TRBD1; cdr3_nt: TGTGCCAGCAGCGCCCAGGGAGGACAGGGAACGCACGAGCAGTTCTTC; cdr3_aa: CASSAQGGQGTHEQFF
clone_size: -; j_call: TRBJ2-1; v_call: TRBV7-3; d_call: -; cdr3_nt: TGTGCCAGCAGCCAGTATAAGGCTACCTACAATGAGCAGTTCTTC; cdr3_aa: CASSQYKATYNEQFF
clone_size: -; j_call: TRBJ2-1; v_call: TRBV7-8; d_call: -; cdr3_nt: TGTGCCAGCAGCTTTGGGATTTCGACCGGGAGCTCCTACAATGAGCAGTTCTTC; cdr3_aa: CASSFGISTGSSYNEQFF
clone_size: -; j_call: TRBJ1-1; v_call: TRBV21-1; d_call: -; cdr3_nt: TGTGCCAGCCTTTACGACAGGTCCCAGAACACTGAAGCTTTCTTT; cdr3_aa: CASLYDRSQNTEAFF
clone_size: -; j_call: TRBJ2-1; v_call: TRBV28; d_call: TRBD2; cdr3_nt: TGTGCCAGCAGCGACCTTGGACTAGCGGGAAGTAATGAGCAGTTCTTC; cdr3_aa: CASSDLGLAGSNEQFF
clone_size: -; j_call: TRBJ2-1; v_call: TRBV5-1; d_call: TRBD2; cdr3_nt: TGCGCCAGCAGCTTGGGACCCCGCATAGCGGGAGGCCCATACGAGAATGAGCAGTTCTTC; cdr3_aa: CASSLGPRIAGGPYENEQFF
clone_size: -; j_call: TRBJ1-2; v_call: TRBV2; d_call: -; cdr3_nt: TGTGCCAGCAGTGAAGTAGCCTGGACAGACTATGGCTACACCTTC; cdr3_aa: CASSEVAWTDYGYTF
clone_size: -; j_call: TRBJ2-1; v_call: TRBV7-9; d_call: -; cdr3_nt: TGTGCCAGCAGCACCCACAATGAGCAGTTCTTC; cdr3_aa: CASSTHNEQFF
clone_size: -; j_call: TRBJ2-1; v_call: TRBV5-6; d_call: -; cdr3_nt: TGTGCCAGCAGCTTGGTAGACAGCTCCTACAATGAGCAGTTCTTC; cdr3_aa: CASSLVDSSYNEQFF
clone_size: -; j_call: TRBJ2-7; v_call: TRBV5-1; d_call: -; cdr3_nt: TGCGCCAGCAGCTTGGGCGGGACACTCTCCTACGAGCAGTACTTC; cdr3_aa: CASSLGGTLSYEQYF
clone_size: -; j_call: TRBJ1-5; v_call: TRBV28; d_call: -; cdr3_nt: TGTGCCAGCAGTTTAAATCGCTGGGGGCCGTATCAGCCCCAGCATTTT; cdr3_aa: CASSLNRWGPYQPQHF
clone_size: -; j_call: TRBJ1-1; v_call: TRBV5-1; d_call: -; cdr3_nt: TGCGCCAGCAGCTTGGGGTCAGGGAACACTGAAGCTTTCTTT; cdr3_aa: CASSLGSGNTEAFF
clone_size: -; j_call: TRBJ1-5; v_call: TRBV2; d_call: -; cdr3_nt: TGTGCCAGCAGTGTATTTGCCAGGGAAAAGCCCCAGCATTTT; cdr3_aa: CASSVFAREKPQHF
clone_size: -; j_call: TRBJ2-1; v_call: TRBV18; d_call: -; cdr3_nt: TGTGCCAGCCTAACTGGGGGTAAATTCCATGAGCAGTTCTTC; cdr3_aa: CASLTGGKFHEQFF
clone_size: -; j_call: TRBJ1-5; v_call: TRBV7-8; d_call: -; cdr3_nt: TGTGCCAGCAGCTTAATGCGGGCCATAGGGCAGCCCCAGCATTTT; cdr3_aa: CASSLMRAIGQPQHF
clone_size: -; j_call: TRBJ2-3; v_call: TRBV7-6; d_call: -; cdr3_nt: TGTGCCAGCGGGACCCGACTAGTCCCAGATACGCAGTATTTT; cdr3_aa: CASGTRLVPDTQYF
clone_size: once; j_call: TRBJ2-1; v_call: TRBV28; d_call: TRBD2; cdr3_nt: TGTGCCAGCAGTTCCCGATACTCTGGACTAGCGGGAAGGTCGAATGAGCAGTTCTTC; cdr3_aa: CASSSRYSGLAGRSNEQFF
clone_size: once; j_call: TRBJ2-2; v_call: TRBV5-1; d_call: TRBD1; cdr3_nt: TGCGCCAGCAGATTGGGGACAGGGGGCGCTAACACCGGGGAGCTGTTTTTT; cdr3_aa: CASRLGTGGANTGELFF
clone_size: -; j_call: TRBJ2-1; v_call: TRBV29-1; d_call: TRBD2; cdr3_nt: TGCAGCGTTGCGAAGGCGGGAGTATACAATGAGCAGTTCTTC; cdr3_aa: CSVAKAGVYNEQFF
clone_size: -; j_call: TRBJ1-2; v_call: TRBV28; d_call: -; cdr3_nt: TGTGCCAGCAGTCCCTCGACAGGATCCCCTATGGACTATGGCTACACCTTC; cdr3_aa: CASSPSTGSPMDYGYTF
clone_size: -; j_call: TRBJ2-2; v_call: TRBV9; d_call: TRBD1; cdr3_nt: TGTGCCAGCAGCGTAGGGGACAGGGGAACCTGGGAGCTGTTTTTT; cdr3_aa: CASSVGDRGTWELFF
clone_size: once; j_call: TRBJ1-2; v_call: TRBV9; d_call: -; cdr3_nt: TGTGCCAGCAGCGTCGACGAGAGCTATGGCTACACCTTC; cdr3_aa: CASSVDESYGYTF
clone_size: -; j_call: TRBJ1-2; v_call: TRBV28; d_call: TRBD1; cdr3_nt: TGTGCCAGCAGCTCTCCCGGACAGGGTTATGGCTACACCTTC; cdr3_aa: CASSSPGQGYGYTF
clone_size: -; j_call: TRBJ2-7; v_call: TRBV30; d_call: -; cdr3_nt: TGTGCCTGGTCGTGCGGGACCACCTACGAGCAGTACTTC; cdr3_aa: CAWSCGTTYEQYF
clone_size: -; j_call: TRBJ2-7; v_call: TRBV4-2; d_call: -; cdr3_nt: TGTGCCAGCAGCCAAGATCTGCGTCAGGGGACCTACGAGCAGTACTTC; cdr3_aa: CASSQDLRQGTYEQYF
clone_size: -; j_call: TRBJ2-7; v_call: TRBV7-9; d_call: TRBD2; cdr3_nt: TGTGCCAGCAGCTTTGGGGGACTAGCGGGAGTAACCAACGAGCAGTACTTC; cdr3_aa: CASSFGGLAGVTNEQYF
clone_size: -; j_call: TRBJ2-7; v_call: TRBV5-1; d_call: -; cdr3_nt: TGCGCCAGCAGCTTGGTTACAGCCTACGAGCAGTACTTC; cdr3_aa: CASSLVTAYEQYF
clone_size: -; j_call: TRBJ1-5; v_call: TRBV2; d_call: TRBD1; cdr3_nt: TGTGCCAGCAGCCGGGACAGGGTTTATAGCAATCAGCCCCAGCATTTT; cdr3_aa: CASSRDRVYSNQPQHF